The rows below give T cell receptor beta chains drawn from one sample of a study of radiotherapy plus CTLA-4 blockade in lung cancer. The method was immunoSEQ multiplex PCR; TCRdb's version includes in-frame clones alone and lacks a portion of them. Of about 120,000 clones in the sample, just under 80% were seen once. This material consisted of peripheral blood, taken from a patient treated with radiotherapy plus ipilimumab. The receptor source for this set is a human donor with non-small cell lung cancer who had a partial response to radiotherapy plus ipilimumab. Both conserved end residues are part of each CDR3. A D gene is named only where the DNA matches it firmly. The size field is filled for only some rows; it gives once, few, many or a size class.

NA	TRBV5-5	NA	TRBJ1-2	TGTGCCAGCAGCTTCCCCGGGACAACCTATGGCTACACCTTC	CASSFPGTTYGYTF
NA	TRBV19	TRBD2	TRBJ2-6	TGTGCCAGTAGCCCTAGCGGGAGGTCTGGGGCCAACGTCCTGACTTTC	CASSPSGRSGANVLTF
once	TRBV28	NA	TRBJ2-3	TGTGCCAGCAGTTCGGGGAGATCGTCAGATACGCAGTATTTT	CASSSGRSSDTQYF
NA	TRBV5-4	TRBD2	TRBJ2-2	TGTGCCAGCAGCTTGATAAGCGGGAGGCCGAACACCGGGGAGCTGTTTTTT	CASSLISGRPNTGELFF
NA	TRBV7-9	NA	TRBJ2-5	TGTGCCAGCAGCTTGTTCCTAGCTCCCCAGGCGGAGACCCAGTACTTC	CASSLFLAPQAETQYF
NA	TRBV7-8	TRBD1	TRBJ2-4	TGTGCCAGCAGCTTCTCCACAACAGGGGGAACCAAAAACATTCAGTACTTC	CASSFSTTGGTKNIQYF
NA	TRBV6-5	TRBD1	TRBJ2-5	TGTGCCAGCACCTCGGACAGGGGGATATTGGAGACCCAGTACTTC	CASTSDRGILETQYF
NA	TRBV2	TRBD1	TRBJ1-1	TGTGCCAGCAGTAGCAGGGGGCCGCCGATGACTGAAGCTTTCTTT	CASSSRGPPMTEAFF
NA	TRBV18	TRBD2	TRBJ2-7	TGTGCCAGCTCACCCCTAGCGGGAGGGGACGAGCAGTACTTC	CASSPLAGGDEQYF
NA	TRBV7-9	NA	TRBJ1-2	TGTGCCAGCAGCCTCTCAACCGGGACACACGGCTATGGCTACACCTTC	CASSLSTGTHGYGYTF
NA	TRBV27	NA	TRBJ2-6	TGTGCCAGCAGAGCACTACAATCAGGGGTCAACGTCCTGACTTTC	CASRALQSGVNVLTF
NA	TRBV27	NA	TRBJ1-2	TGTGCCAGCAGTTTAATCGGACAGCCCCAGGGGTCATATGGCTACACCTTC	CASSLIGQPQGSYGYTF